This TCR beta chain was found in a study of regulatory T cells in long-lasting Graves disease. Study as a whole: Duration of antithyroid drug therapy among newly diagnosed Graves' patients was under 3 months.

Germline CDR1 and CDR2: LNHDA and SQIVND (reference sequence). The V end was cut by 3 bases, the J end by 2 bases, with 13 bases between. This CDR3 has 16 amino acids. Time point in this sample: newly diagnosed GD, antithyroid drugs for less than 3 months. The authors made the TCR library using RNA they extracted from PBMCs. American Thyroid Association guidelines served as the basis for diagnosing Graves' disease. In building TCR beta libraries, iRepertoire HTBI primers were used together with Arm-PCR of CDR3 regions. TCRdb processed the multiplex PCR reads anew with MiXCR; each CDR3 protein has one entry. The sample consists of 350,000 to 450,000 distinct CDR3 sequences, 15% of them appearing once. This sample also appeared in a second study, on T cells in Graves' hyperthyroidism and ophthalmopathy. That study adds: Using 13 V-J features, a model discriminated ophthalmopathy from stable hyperthyroidism.

The material was peripheral blood mononuclear cells (PBMCs), obtained at new diagnosis, from a patient treated with antithyroid drugs. This chain joins TRBV19 and TRBJ2-2, with a possible D match to TRBD2 (5 bases). The receptor comes from a woman in her forties with Graves disease. Here the CDR3 reads CASSIRGLLNTGELFF. The CDR3 DNA reads TGTGCCAGTAGTATTAGAGGACTCCTCAACACCGGGGAGCTGTTTTTT. The complete variable domain, with remaining parts taken from reference TRBV19 and TRBJ2-2, reads DGGITQSPKYLFRKEGQNVTLSCEQNLNHDAMYWYRQDPGQGLRLIYYSQIVNDFQKGDIAEGYSVSREKKESFPLTVTSAQKNPTAFYLCASSIRGLLNTGELFFGEGSRLTVL.